Presented here are 11 T cell receptor beta chains from one specimen sequenced in a study of T cells in Graves' hyperthyroidism and ophthalmopathy. Amplified regions were TCR beta CDR3 sequences from RNA transcripts. During a first-round RT-PCR of the TCR CDR3, the HTBI primer set was used. TCRdb recomputed calls from the multiplex PCR reads with MiXCR, one row per CDR3 protein. The data contain a few hundred thousand distinct CDR3 sequences, around 18% of them singletons. Sequenced sample: blood. The source of these receptors is a man aged 18 to 29 with Graves' ophthalmopathy.

Only a few counts were recorded for this clonotype. The chain uses TRBV5-1 and TRBJ2-2, with 7 bases matching TRBD2. The CDR3 loop spans 15 amino acids. V trimming: 4 bases; J trimming: 3 bases; junction bases outside the gene matches: 6. Germline CDR1 SGHRS, CDR2 YFSETQ. CDR3 region: CASSPSGTDTGELFF. The DNA of the CDR3 is TGCGCCAGCAGCCCGAGCGGGACCGACACCGGGGAGCTGTTTTTT.

Ten or more counts support this clonotype. This sequence joins TRBV11-2 and TRBJ2-4, with D possibly TRBD1 on 5 matching bases. Trimming took off 3 bases at V and 7 bases at J, with 25 bases between the two ends. CDR3 length: 18 amino acids. Germline CDR1 SGHAT, CDR2 FQNNGV. The CDR3 reads CASSLQGQGYPPVNIQYF. The DNA of the CDR3 is TGTGCCAGCAGCTTGCAAGGGCAGGGTTACCCCCCGGTGAACATTCAGTACTTC.

This clonotype was observed at least ten times. The chain is built from TRBV12-3 or TRBV12-4 and TRBJ1-2; D unresolved. CDR3 length: 14 amino acids. V lost 4 bases and J lost 3, with 12 bases in between. The CDR3 here is CASSSVDRDYGYTF. The CDR3 nucleotides are TGTGCCAGCAGTTCCGTTGATCGGGACTATGGCTACACCTTC.

This clonotype turned up a few times. V is TRBV7-3 and J is TRBJ2-5; D is possibly TRBD1 (5 bases). V shed 5 bases and J shed 2 bases, with 12 bases lying between them. This CDR3 comprises 14 residues. Germline V gives CDR1 SGHTA, CDR2 FQGTGA. The CDR3 nucleotides are TGTGCCAGCAGCATGGCAGGGAATCAAGAGACCCAGTACTTC. This translates into CASSMAGNQETQYF.

This clonotype was counted a few times. The chain carries TRBV12-3 or TRBV12-4 and TRBJ2-7; tentative D call: TRBD1 (6 bases). CDR3 length: 18 residues. V was pared by 0 bases and J by 0 bases, with 18 bases between. The CDR3 region has the DNA TGTGCCAGCAGTTTAGCGACAGGTCCCTACTCCTACTCCTACGAGCAGTACTTC. This sequence encodes CASSLATGPYSYSYEQYF.

This clonotype was seen at least ten times. The chain uses TRBV7-9 and TRBJ1-6; a possible D gene is TRBD1 (6 bases). The germline V gene encodes CDR1 SEHNR and CDR2 FQNEAQ (reference sequence). The CDR3 has 17 residues. V gave up 4 bases and J gave up 6 bases, with 19 bases separating them. CDR3 bases: TGTGCCAGCAGCTCCAGGGCCTTGACAGGTCCTAATTCACCCCTCCACTTT. The encoded protein is CASSSRALTGPNSPLHF. The full variable domain, rest sourced from reference TRBV7-9 and TRBJ1-6, is DTGVSQNPRHKITKRGQNVTFRCDPISEHNRLYWYRQTLGQGPEFLTYFQNEAQLEKSRLLSDRFSAERPKGSFSTLEIQRTEQGDSAMYLCASSSRALTGPNSPLHFGNGTRLTVT.

This clonotype came up many times. The V call is TRBV5-5, the J call TRBJ1-1, with 10 bases lining up with TRBD1. Losses at the gene ends were 0 bases for V and 5 bases for J; bases not matched to a gene: 13. Germline CDR1 is SGHKS and CDR2 is YYEKEE (reference sequence). The CDR3 is made up of 18 amino acids. CDR3 DNA sequence: TGTGCCAGCAGCTTGGGGGCCGGGACAGGGGACCTCCCTACTGAAGCTTTCTTT. This codes for CASSLGAGTGDLPTEAFF.

The chain has TRBV4-2 and TRBJ1-2; D is undetermined. CDR3 length: 14 residues. Per germline, CDR1 LGHNA and CDR2 YNFKEQ. Trimming removed 1 base at V and 5 bases at J, with 11 bases between. CDR3 nucleotides: TGTGCCAGCAGCCAAGGGCCGGTGGGTTATGGCTACACCTTC. Its protein is CASSQGPVGYGYTF.

This clonotype has a count of ten or more. In DNA form, the CDR3 reads TGTGCCAGCAGTTCGATCAACAACAGGGGAAGCTACGAGCAGTACTTC. Translating gives CASSSINNRGSYEQYF. The V call is TRBV28, the J call TRBJ2-7; 7 bases line up with TRBD1. The CDR3 loop spans 16 amino acids. V lost 4 bases, J lost 3 bases, and 12 bases stayed unmatched. The germline CDR1 and CDR2 sequences are MDHEN and SYDVKM.

Ten or more counts support this clonotype. This chain joins TRBV12-3 or TRBV12-4 and TRBJ1-5; D remains unclear. Trimming stripped 6 bases from V and 3 bases from J, with 9 bases between. CDR3 length: 13 amino acids. CDR3 nucleotides: TGTGCCAGCAGCGACGGTAACAATCAGCCCCAGCATTTT. This sequence encodes CASSDGNNQPQHF.

This clonotype was counted many times. This chain uses TRBV30 with TRBJ1-1; D is uncertain. V was trimmed by 0 bases and J by 5 bases, leaving 13 bases between them. This CDR3 is 14 amino acids long. Germline lookup yields CDR1 GTSNPN and CDR2 SVGIG (reference sequence). The CDR3 DNA reads as TGTGCCTGGAGTGTTTTCAAGGGAGAGACTGAAGCTTTCTTT. It encodes CAWSVFKGETEAFF.